Below, 7 T cell receptor beta chains from the same sample are listed, as sequenced in a study of shared clonotypes between healthy human individuals. Profiled with immunoSEQ multiplex PCR; TCRdb holds only in-frame clones, not every one. The sample gives about 1.1 million clones, around 78% of which show up once; approximately 0.56% is in the top ten. Sequencing used memory CD4+ T cells from PBMCs. Subset given: CD45RA-negative fraction. These receptors originate from a man aged 18-30 years in good health. Some clones in this sample may be carry-over from other donors' samples.

The chain joins TRBV18 to TRBJ1-5; the D is unclear. The germline gives CDR1 KGHSH, CDR2 LQKENI. The CDR3 consists of 13 residues. Trimming removed 3 bases from V and 6 bases from J, with 9 bases in between. DNA for the CDR3: TGTGCCAGCTCACCGGCAGAGGCTCAGCCCCAGCATTTT. This sequence encodes CASSPAEAQPQHF.

This clone was found once. The chain carries TRBV18 and TRBJ1-4; D is uncertain. CDR1 KGHSH and CDR2 LQKENI come from the germline V gene. Trimming took off 1 base at V and 7 bases at J, with 7 bases between the two ends. This CDR3 is built from 13 residues. This chain's CDR3 is CASSPREREKLFF. CDR3 DNA sequence: TGTGCCAGCTCACCACGTGAGCGTGAAAAACTGTTTTTT.

The chain links TRBV5-4 to TRBJ1-3; D is unresolved. V lost 5 bases and J 4 bases, leaving 10 bases between the germline ends. The germline gives CDR1 SGHNT, CDR2 YYREEE (reference sequence). The CDR3 is made up of 13 amino acids. The CDR3 sequence is CASSLSRGNTIYF. CDR3 coding DNA: TGTGCCAGCAGTCTTAGCAGAGGAAACACCATATATTTT.

V and J are TRBV5-1 and TRBJ1-3, with a weak D call TRBD1 (5 bases). V was cut by 4 bases and J by 4 bases, with 12 bases left in between. The germline V gene has CDR1 SGHRS and CDR2 YFSETQ. CDR3 size: 14 residues. CDR3 bases: TGCGCCAGCAGCCAAGGGGTTCTCGGAAACACCATATATTTT. Protein sequence: CASSQGVLGNTIYF.

The chain recombines TRBV28 with TRBJ2-1, with 7 bases matching TRBD2. This CDR3 has 17 amino acids. Trimming removed 6 bases from V and 5 bases from J; junction bases left unmatched: 16. Germline CDR1 is MDHEN and CDR2 is SYDVKM. Here the CDR3 reads CASRLPPGTTRDNEQFF. The DNA for the CDR3 is TGTGCCAGCAGACTTCCTCCCGGGACTACCAGAGACAATGAGCAGTTCTTC. Looking up the rest from reference TRBV28 and TRBJ2-1 gives the full variable domain: DVKVTQSSRYLVKRTGEKVFLECVQDMDHENMFWYRQDPGLGLRLIYFSYDVKMKEKGDIPEGYSVSREKKERFSLILESASTNQTSMYLCASRLPPGTTRDNEQFFGPGTRLTVL.

This chain uses TRBV28 with TRBJ1-2; 8 nucleotides line up with TRBD1. Trimming at V came to 1 base and at J to 7 bases, leaving 5 bases not matched to a gene. Germline CDR1 is MDHEN and CDR2 is SYDVKM. CDR3 length equals 14 residues. Here the CDR3 reads CASSLYQGARGYTF. DNA of the CDR3: TGTGCCAGCAGTTTATACCAGGGGGCGCGTGGCTACACCTTC.

The CDR3 reads CASSLSGTSNEKLFF. CDR3 sequence (DNA): TGTGCCAGCAGCTTATCGGGGACATCTAATGAAAAACTGTTTTTT. This sequence joins TRBV7-3 and TRBJ1-4, with D possibly TRBD1 on 6 matching bases. CDR3 length equals 15 residues. Germline V gene data show CDR1 as SGHTA and CDR2 as FQGTGA. Trimming took 2 bases from V and 3 from J, leaving 10 bases between them. The entire variable domain, with the rest obtained from reference TRBV7-3 and TRBJ1-4, is as follows: GAGVSQTPSNKVTEKGKYVELRCDPISGHTALYWYRQSLGQGPEFLIYFQGTGAADDSGLPNDRFFAVRPEGSVSTLKIQRTERGDSAVYLCASSLSGTSNEKLFFGSGTQLSVL.